This T cell receptor beta chain was profiled in a study of cytomegalovirus exposure and HLA in healthy donors. The primer mix had 60 Vbeta and 13 Jbeta primers. Sequencing was performed with immunoSEQ multiplex PCR; in TCRdb, only in-frame clones are kept and a portion is missing. Altogether around 150,000 clones are present, around 83% being singletons, with the ten largest covering 4.1%. This CDR3 comprises 16 residues. This clone was found a few times. Material: PBMCs. This sequence joins TRBV21-1 and TRBJ2-5; TRBD2 was called by the table and not checked on the DNA. TRBV21-1 represents a pseudogene. This receptor was identified in a man in his fifties in good health and CMV-seropositive. In DNA form, the CDR3 reads TGTGCCAGCAGCAGCCCTAGTCGGGCGGGAGGGGAGACCCAGTACTTC. This codes for CASSSPSRAGGETQYF.